The rows below give T cell receptor beta chains drawn from one sample of a study of T cell responses to AZD1222 COVID-19 vaccine. Assay: immunoSEQ multiplex PCR; the TCRdb copy retains only in-frame clones and omits some. The top ten clones hold roughly 15% of a sample with more than 70,000 clones, about 90% of them seen once. Source: peripheral blood, taken on day 0 of AZD1222 vaccination. Source of these receptors: an adult in good health. The conserved cysteine and the conserved F or W are not part of the CDR3 here. The order of the fields is J gene, V gene, CDR3 length, CDR3 protein.

TRBJ2-3 | TRBV11-2 | 13 | ASSSLRDVRNTQY
TRBJ1-5 | TRBV28 | 13 | ASSSWTGASQPQH
TRBJ1-1 | TRBV7-9 | 11 | ASSLNKNTEAF
TRBJ2-1 | TRBV11-3 | 10 | ASSTGADEQF
TRBJ2-6 | TRBV27 | 12 | ASSWAGDTNVLT
TRBJ1-2 | TRBV20-1 | 9 | SASDGYGYT
TRBJ2-1 | TRBV6-5 | 14 | ASSYSRRASANEQF
TRBJ2-6 | TRBV4-2 | 15 | ASSQERPASGANVLT
TRBJ2-1 | TRBV5-6 | 13 | ASSSLEMNHNEQF
TRBJ1-4 | TRBV12-3/TRBV12-4 | 11 | ASWDRTNEKLF
TRBJ2-1 | TRBV7-2 | 10 | ASSLVREGQF
TRBJ1-1 | TRBV6-1 | 12 | ASSEPGFSTEAF
TRBJ2-7 | TRBV11-2 | 13 | ASSLESEIAYEQY
TRBJ2-2 | TRBV19 | 14 | ASSPGGGRRTGELF
TRBJ2-3 | TRBV5-6 | 14 | ASSLALAGGADTQY
TRBJ2-7 | TRBV10-1 | 15 | ASSESGLGLHPYEQY
TRBJ2-3 | TRBV18 | 12 | ASSPRATTDTQY
TRBJ1-2 | TRBV6-1 | 13 | ASSESLGLEDGYT
TRBJ1-2 | TRBV12-3/TRBV12-4 | 9 | ASIWLPGYT
TRBJ1-2 | TRBV19 | 15 | ASSRPGQGARIFGYT
TRBJ2-1 | TRBV19 | 15 | ASSPRGGSLIGNEQF
TRBJ1-2 | TRBV13 | 13 | ASSSPGHYGYGYT
TRBJ1-4 | TRBV28 | 12 | ASSFPEGTEKLF
TRBJ2-7 | TRBV7-9 | 12 | ASSLRRESYEQY
TRBJ2-2 | TRBV7-9 | 16 | ASSLSRTSGTPTGELF
TRBJ1-5 | TRBV6-2/TRBV6-3 | 15 | ASSYPGHRRGNQPQH
TRBJ2-6 | TRBV18 | 14 | ASSLGTLHGANVLT
TRBJ1-3 | TRBV18 | 13 | ASSPGQGVVNTIY
TRBJ2-3 | TRBV15 | 15 | ATSTRTSGRVADTQY
TRBJ1-3 | TRBV2 | 13 | ASSEFPSGGNTIY
TRBJ1-1 | TRBV18 | 9 | ASSLDRVAF
TRBJ1-1 | TRBV7-9 | 14 | ASSLGPRGRNTEAF
TRBJ2-7 | TRBV7-2 | 14 | ASRRLAGAPPYEQY
TRBJ2-5 | TRBV18 | 13 | ASSPPPQIVETQY
TRBJ1-3 | TRBV2 | 13 | ASSVDRSSGNTIY
TRBJ2-1 | TRBV15 | 12 | ATYAAGGSNEQF
TRBJ1-5 | TRBV6-6 | 13 | ASSLGRGSNQPQH
TRBJ1-1 | TRBV15 | 12 | ATSREMGDTEAF
TRBJ1-1 | TRBV6-5 | 11 | ASNEQTLSGAF
TRBJ1-1 | TRBV10-3 | 12 | AIRDREGRTEAF
TRBJ1-1 | TRBV12-3/TRBV12-4 | 11 | ATERESNTEAF
TRBJ1-1 | TRBV12-5 | 12 | ASGLVPRGWEAF
TRBJ1-2 | TRBV6-5 | 13 | ASSSPGQRHYGYT
TRBJ1-2 | TRBV5-6 | 13 | ASSPPGQGIYGYT
TRBJ1-1 | TRBV29-1 | 11 | SGGDGGDTEAF
TRBJ2-3 | TRBV9 | 14 | ASSVFQGMGTDTQY
TRBJ2-2 | TRBV5-5 | 13 | ASSITSGNTGELF
TRBJ2-7 | TRBV18 | 11 | ASSRGTVYEQY
TRBJ2-7 | TRBV28 | 10 | ASSPLRDEQY
TRBJ2-7 | TRBV5-4 | 13 | ASSRESGSLGEQY
TRBJ2-7 | TRBV19 | 11 | ASSIGTGYEQY
TRBJ2-6 | TRBV5-8 | 13 | ASSLTTSGANVLT
TRBJ1-6 | TRBV7-8 | 14 | ASTLGTGWGNSPLH
TRBJ2-7 | TRBV2 | 14 | ASKYRQDLPGSEQY
TRBJ1-3 | TRBV5-1 | 12 | ASSLVPSENTIY
TRBJ2-5 | TRBV5-1 | 12 | ASSLSGVQETQY
TRBJ1-2 | TRBV4-1 | 12 | ASSQVPFLYGYT
TRBJ2-2 | TRBV10-3 | 12 | AISNAGNTGELF
TRBJ2-5 | TRBV5-4 | 11 | ASSLELAETQY
TRBJ1-2 | TRBV6-2/TRBV6-3 | 11 | ASSLTRGGGYT